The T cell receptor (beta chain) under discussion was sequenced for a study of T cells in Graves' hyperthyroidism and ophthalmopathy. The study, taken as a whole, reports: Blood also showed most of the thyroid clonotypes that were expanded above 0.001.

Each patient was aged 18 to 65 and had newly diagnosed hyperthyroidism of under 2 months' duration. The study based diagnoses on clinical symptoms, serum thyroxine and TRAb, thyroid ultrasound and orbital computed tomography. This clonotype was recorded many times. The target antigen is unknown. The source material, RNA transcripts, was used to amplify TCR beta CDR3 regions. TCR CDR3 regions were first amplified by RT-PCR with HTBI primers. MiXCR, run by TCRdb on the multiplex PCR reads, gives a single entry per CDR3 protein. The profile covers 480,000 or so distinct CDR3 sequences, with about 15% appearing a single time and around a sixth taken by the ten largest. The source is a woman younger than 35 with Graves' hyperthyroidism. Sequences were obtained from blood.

Here the CDR3 DNA reads TGTGCCAGCAGCTTCCGAGGGGACGGAAACACCATATATTTT. As protein: CASSFRGDGNTIYF. The genes are TRBV11-2 and TRBJ1-3; TRBD1 might be the D (5 bases). This CDR3 spans 14 amino acids. V gave up 3 bases and J gave up 4 bases, with 10 bases separating them. The germline CDR1 and CDR2 sequences are SGHAT and FQNNGV.